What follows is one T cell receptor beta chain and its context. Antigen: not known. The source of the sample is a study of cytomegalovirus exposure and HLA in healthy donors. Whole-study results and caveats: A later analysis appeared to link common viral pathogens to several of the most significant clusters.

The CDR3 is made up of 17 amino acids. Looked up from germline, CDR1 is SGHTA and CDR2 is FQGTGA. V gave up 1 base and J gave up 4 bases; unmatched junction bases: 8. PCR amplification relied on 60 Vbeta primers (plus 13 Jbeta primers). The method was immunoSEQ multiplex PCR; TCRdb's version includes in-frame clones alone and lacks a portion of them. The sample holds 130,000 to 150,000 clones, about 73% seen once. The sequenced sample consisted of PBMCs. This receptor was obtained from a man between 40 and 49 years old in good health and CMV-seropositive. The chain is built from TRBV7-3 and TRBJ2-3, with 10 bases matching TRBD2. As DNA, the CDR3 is TGTGCCAGCAGCTTAAGTAGCGGGAGGTCAACAGCAGATACGCAGTATTTT. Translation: CASSLSSGRSTADTQYF.